This T cell receptor (beta chain) was captured by sequencing in a study of blood T cell repertoires in COVID-19. The study recruited people aged about 18 to 90 years across roughly 23 US areas. Libraries were prepared by immunoSEQ multiplex PCR; TCRdb keeps only in-frame clonotypes and omits some of them. The table includes about 480,000 clones, 88% detected once. This sequence was found in a woman aged 40 to 55 who had recovered from COVID-19. The specimen sequenced was PBMCs or T cells enriched from blood (not recorded which).

The CDR3 spells CASSVHPGLAGGRGYTDTQYF. For the CDR3, the DNA is TGTGCCAGCAGCGTACATCCGGGACTAGCGGGAGGAAGAGGGTACACAGATACGCAGTATTTT. The rearrangement links TRBV9 to TRBJ2-3; the match to TRBD2 covers 15 bases. The CDR3 covers 21 residues. The germline gives CDR1 SGDLS, CDR2 YYNGEE. The V and J ends lost 1 base and 2 bases, in that order; junction bases with no gene match: 14.